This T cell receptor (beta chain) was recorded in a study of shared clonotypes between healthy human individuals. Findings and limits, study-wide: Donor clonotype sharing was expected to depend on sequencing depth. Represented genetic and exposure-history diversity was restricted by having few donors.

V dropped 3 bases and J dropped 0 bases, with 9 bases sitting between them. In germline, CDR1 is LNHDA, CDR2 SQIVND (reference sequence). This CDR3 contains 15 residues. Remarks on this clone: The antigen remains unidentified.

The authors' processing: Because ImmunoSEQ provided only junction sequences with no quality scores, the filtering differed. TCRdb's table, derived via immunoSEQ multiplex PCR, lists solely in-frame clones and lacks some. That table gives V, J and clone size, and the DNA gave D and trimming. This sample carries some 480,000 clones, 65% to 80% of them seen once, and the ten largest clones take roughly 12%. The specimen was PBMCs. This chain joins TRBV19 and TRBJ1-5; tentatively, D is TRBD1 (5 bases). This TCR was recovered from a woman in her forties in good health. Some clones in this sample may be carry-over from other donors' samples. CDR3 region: CASSIRETSNQPQHF. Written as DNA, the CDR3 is TGTGCCAGTAGTATCAGGGAGACTAGCAATCAGCCCCAGCATTTT.